This is a list of T cell receptor beta chains from one sample in a study of blood T cell repertoires in COVID-19. TCRdb's copy holds only in-frame clones and misses some; the assay was immunoSEQ multiplex PCR. The sample carries roughly 6,800 clones, around 85% recorded once. The sample consisted of peripheral blood. The receptor set was obtained from a human donor in a cohort sampled during active COVID-19. Both conserved end residues are part of each CDR3. A D gene is named only where the DNA matches it firmly. The size of a clone is reported for some rows only, either as once, few or many, or as a class for expanded clones.

TRBV5-1	TRBD1	NA	TRBJ2-2	CASSLDGQGDTGELFF	TGCGCCAGCAGCTTGGATGGACAGGGGGACACCGGGGAGCTGTTTTTT
TRBV5-4	TRBD2	NA	TRBJ2-1	CASSLRAGEYGEQFF	TGTGCCAGCAGCTTGCGAGCGGGAGAATACGGTGAGCAGTTCTTC
TRBV6-5	TRBD1	NA	TRBJ1-2	CASSYGTGGGNYGYTF	TGTGCCAGCAGTTACGGGACAGGGGGCGGAAACTATGGCTACACCTTC
TRBV23-1	TRBD1	NA	TRBJ2-7	CASSKKQGSGEQYF	TGCGCCAGCTCAAAAAAACAGGGGTCGGGGGAGCAGTACTTC
TRBV9	TRBD1	once	TRBJ2-5	CASSAGTGVIETQYF	TGTGCCAGCAGCGCCGGGACAGGGGTGATCGAGACCCAGTACTTC
TRBV19	NA	NA	TRBJ1-5	CASSTGGGNQPQHF	TGTGCCAGTAGTACCGGGGGTGGCAATCAGCCCCAGCATTTT
TRBV19	TRBD1	NA	TRBJ1-6	CASSDRGGRSPLHF	TGTGCCAGTAGTGACAGGGGTGGCAGGTCACCCCTCCACTTT
TRBV18	NA	once	TRBJ1-1	CASSRTVPGQGTSTEAFF	TGTGCCAGCTCACGAACGGTCCCGGGGCAGGGGACGAGCACTGAAGCTTTCTTT
TRBV2	NA	NA	TRBJ2-7	CASTRQTSYEQYF	TGTGCCAGCACCCGACAGACTTCCTACGAGCAGTACTTC
TRBV6-6	NA	NA	TRBJ2-3	CASSGARTDTQYF	TGTGCCAGCAGCGGAGCTCGAACAGATACGCAGTATTTT
TRBV19	NA	NA	TRBJ2-1	CASQGDWSYNEQFF	TGTGCCAGCCAAGGTGACTGGTCTTACAATGAGCAGTTCTTC
TRBV12-3/TRBV12-4	NA	NA	TRBJ2-7	CASSFNYEQYF	TGTGCCAGCAGTTTTAACTACGAGCAGTACTTC
TRBV6-5	TRBD2	once	TRBJ2-1	CASKGSGIYNEQFF	TGTGCCAGCAAGGGGAGCGGGATATACAATGAGCAGTTCTTC
TRBV15	NA	NA	TRBJ1-5	CATSSPGEVVNQPQHF	TGTGCCACCAGCAGCCCAGGGGAAGTCGTTAATCAGCCCCAGCATTTT
TRBV6-2/TRBV6-3	TRBD1	NA	TRBJ1-5	CASSRREGRTGDQPQHF	TGTGCCAGCAGTCGCCGGGAGGGCAGGACAGGGGATCAGCCCCAGCATTTT
TRBV29-1	NA	NA	TRBJ1-1	CSVDGKRPEAFF	TGCAGCGTTGACGGGAAGCGGCCTGAAGCTTTCTTT
TRBV11-3	TRBD1	NA	TRBJ2-2	CASSPGTGETGELFF	TGTGCCAGCAGCCCCGGGACAGGGGAGACCGGGGAGCTGTTTTTT
TRBV2	TRBD1	NA	TRBJ2-2	CASSDKDRGLGELFF	TGTGCCAGCAGTGACAAGGACAGGGGGCTCGGGGAGCTGTTTTTT
TRBV7-8	NA	once	TRBJ2-1	CASSLRLGRWFF	TGTGCCAGCAGCCTGCGACTAGGCCGTTGGTTCTTC
TRBV9	TRBD1	NA	TRBJ1-6	CASSGGQGFRSLHF	TGTGCCAGCAGCGGGGGACAGGGTTTCCGGTCCCTCCACTTT
TRBV6-6	TRBD1	NA	TRBJ2-4	CASRGDSLAKNIQYF	TGTGCCAGCAGAGGGGACAGCCTAGCCAAAAACATTCAGTACTTC
TRBV6-6	NA	NA	TRBJ1-4	CASSWPAGGDEKLFF	TGTGCCAGCAGTTGGCCAGCGGGCGGGGATGAAAAACTGTTTTTT
TRBV5-4	TRBD1	NA	TRBJ1-1	CASSSKTGAGTEAFF	TGTGCCAGCAGCTCGAAGACAGGGGCCGGCACTGAAGCTTTCTTT
TRBV25-1	NA	medium-sized	TRBJ1-2	CASSESMVDFGGYTF	TGTGCCAGCAGTGAATCTATGGTCGACTTTGGTGGCTACACCTTC
TRBV19	NA	NA	TRBJ2-1	CASKVHGIYNEQFF	TGTGCCAGTAAGGTACACGGGATCTACAATGAGCAGTTCTTC
TRBV6-1	TRBD1	NA	TRBJ2-3	CASSARQGRWGTSTDTQYF	TGTGCCAGCAGTGCCCGACAGGGAAGGTGGGGAACTAGCACAGATACGCAGTATTTT
TRBV5-1	TRBD1	NA	TRBJ1-6	CASSQGQGHNSPLHF	TGCGCCAGCAGCCAGGGACAGGGCCATAATTCACCCCTCCACTTT
TRBV5-4	TRBD2	NA	TRBJ2-1	CASSLAASGDYEQFF	TGTGCCAGCAGCTTGGCAGCTAGCGGGGACTATGAGCAGTTCTTC